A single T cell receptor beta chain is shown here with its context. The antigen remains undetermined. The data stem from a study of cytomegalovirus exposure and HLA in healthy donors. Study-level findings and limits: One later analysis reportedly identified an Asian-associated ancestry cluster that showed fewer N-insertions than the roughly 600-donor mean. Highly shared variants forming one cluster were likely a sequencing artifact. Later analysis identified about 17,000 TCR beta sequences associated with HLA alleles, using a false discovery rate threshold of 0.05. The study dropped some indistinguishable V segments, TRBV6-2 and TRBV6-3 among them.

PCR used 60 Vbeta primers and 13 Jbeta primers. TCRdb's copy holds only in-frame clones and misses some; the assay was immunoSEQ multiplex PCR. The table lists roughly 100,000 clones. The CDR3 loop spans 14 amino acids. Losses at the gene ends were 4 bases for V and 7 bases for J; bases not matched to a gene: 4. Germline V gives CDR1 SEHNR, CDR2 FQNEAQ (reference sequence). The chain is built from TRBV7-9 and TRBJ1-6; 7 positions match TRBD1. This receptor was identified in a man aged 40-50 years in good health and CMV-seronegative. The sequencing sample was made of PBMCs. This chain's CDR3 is CASSWGDRNSPLHF. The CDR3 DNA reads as TGTGCCAGCAGCTGGGGGGACAGAAATTCACCCCTCCACTTT.